This TCR beta chain was documented in a study of tumor and adjacent non-tumor tissue in lung cancer. The germline CDR1 and CDR2 sequences are DFQATT and SNEGSKA (reference sequence). V was pared by 5 bases and J by 3 bases, with 7 bases of the junction left unmatched. This CDR3 has 13 residues. This sample's RNA came from whole unsorted tissue. Three rounds of nested PCR, following a modified ARM-PCR protocol, produced the TCRbeta library. TCRdb processed the multiplex PCR reads anew with MiXCR; each CDR3 protein has one entry. The sample includes about 79,000 distinct CDR3 sequences, 72% of them seen just once. This clonotype was recorded many times.

Material: lung tumor tissue. The chain employs TRBV20-1 and TRBJ2-7, with 7 nucleotides matching TRBD1. This clonotype was obtained from a woman between 40 and 50 years old with non-small cell lung cancer. CDR3 amino acids: CSALAGGYYEQYF. The CDR3 DNA reads TGCAGTGCTTTGGCAGGGGGATACTACGAGCAGTACTTC.